This T cell receptor beta chain was captured by sequencing in a study of OX40 agonist ivuxolimab in advanced cancers. Study overall: Patients assigned to dose escalation were diagnosed with hepatocellular carcinoma, melanoma, renal cell or head and neck cancer.

Exclusion of a patient followed from autoimmune disease history or systemic immunosuppression. Baseline, cycle 4 day 1, and cycle 7 day 1 were the blood sampling points. Profiled with immunoSEQ multiplex PCR; TCRdb holds only in-frame clones, not every one. Here the sample spans some 13,000 clones, about 90% being singletons. Study findings and constraints: What antigens the expanded peripheral T cells recognized was never established.

In the case of this clone: No antigen is known for it.

The sequence was collected from an adult with an advanced solid tumor such as melanoma, head and neck, liver or kidney cancer. The starting material was CD4+ or CD8+ T cells sorted from blood, obtained in a trial of the OX40 agonist ivuxolimab.

CDR3 sequence reads: CASSQDPDPDTQYF. DNA for the CDR3: TGTGCCAGCAGCCAAGATCCGGACCCGGATACGCAGTATTTT. The V call is TRBV4-2, the J call TRBJ2-3; no clear D. CDR1 LGHNA and CDR2 YNFKEQ come from the germline V gene. V lost 0 bases and J 6 bases, leaving 10 bases between the germline ends. The CDR3 extends over 14 amino acids.